This T cell receptor beta chain appears in the sequencing data of a study of identical twins. The germline gives CDR1 SGHRS, CDR2 YFSETQ. CDR3 length: 13 amino acids. V was clipped by 0 bases and J by 5 bases, with 7 bases between them. The study's findings and limits: Beta clonotypes that were abundant in cord blood contained fewer insertions, a pattern absent from memory repertoires. For monozygotic twins, models underestimated out-of-frame TCR alpha sharing.

TCRdb independently ran MiXCR on the 5' RACE reads; one entry per CDR3 protein. The repertoire holds approximately 600,000 distinct CDR3 sequences, approximately 10% seen once, with 2.5% to 3.5% in the top ten. There are a few counts of this clonotype. Its antigen is not known. These data also featured in a second study, about yellow fever vaccine responses in identical twins.

The sequence came from a woman between 18 and 29 years old in good health. Source material: PBMCs. The rearrangement links TRBV5-1 to TRBJ2-3; D remains ambiguous. The DNA of the CDR3 is TGCGCCAGCAGCTTGGTTCTCCAAGATACGCAGTATTTT. It is translated as CASSLVLQDTQYF.